The sequence of this TCR beta chain was determined in a study of PD-1 blockade in classical Hodgkin lymphoma. To note about this clone: Its antigen is unidentified.

Method: immunoSEQ multiplex PCR; TCRdb's copy keeps in-frame clones and lacks some. The sample lists roughly 60,000 clones, approximately 90% seen once, with less than 6.5% in the top ten. The germline CDR1 and CDR2 sequences are MDHEN and SYDVKM. Trimming left V 6 bases short and J 2 bases short, with 19 bases between. This CDR3 has 17 residues. General study results and limits: Patients were excluded if nivolumab began under 1 year after ASCT (the autologous transplant). CD4+ TCR diversity rose significantly by C4D1, and CD8+ TCR diversity did not. Why repertoires differed is undefined; disease activity or prior therapy possibly contributed. Relapsed/refractory patients reportedly had lower baseline diversity than newly diagnosed patients.

After autologous stem cell transplantation all patients relapsed, and prior brentuximab vedotin exposure differed between cohorts. The TCR originated in a human donor with classical Hodgkin lymphoma. V usage is TRBV28 and J usage is TRBJ2-2; possibly TRBD2 for D (6 bases). Sequenced here: peripheral blood mononuclear cells (PBMCs), sampled before the second cycle of nivolumab. DNA of the CDR3: TGTGCCAGCAGCTCATATTCGGGACTCTATAACACCGGGGAGCTGTTTTTT. Its protein product is CASSSYSGLYNTGELFF.